Listed here are 4 T cell receptor beta chains from one sample, sequenced in a study of T cell responses to AZD1222 COVID-19 vaccine. Assay: immunoSEQ multiplex PCR; the TCRdb copy retains only in-frame clones and omits some. The repertoire holds 150,000 or so clones, roughly nine tenths seen once, with about 1.9% in the top ten. The starting material was peripheral blood, obtained on day 0 of AZD1222 vaccination. The receptors stem from an adult in good health.

The chain has TRBV28 and TRBJ1-4; 9 bases agree with TRBD1. The J segment lost 8 bases and the V segment lost 3 bases, leaving 7 bases of the junction unmatched. Germline assignment: CDR1 MDHEN and CDR2 SYDVKM. The CDR3 extends over 15 amino acids. The DNA of the CDR3 is TGTGCCAGCAGTTTGGCGGGACAGGGAGCGGAAAAACTGTTTTTT. It is translated as CASSLAGQGAEKLFF. The variable domain in full, with the rest retrieved from reference TRBV28 and TRBJ1-4, is DVKVTQSSRYLVKRTGEKVFLECVQDMDHENMFWYRQDPGLGLRLIYFSYDVKMKEKGDIPEGYSVSREKKERFSLILESASTNQTSMYLCASSLAGQGAEKLFFGSGTQLSVL.

The chain's CDR3 is CASSYRGRDGYTF. The CDR3 region has the DNA TGTGCCAGCAGTTACAGGGGCCGGGATGGCTACACCTTC. The V call is TRBV6-5, the J call TRBJ1-2; D perhaps matches TRBD1 (5 bases). Trimming took 2 bases from V and 6 from J, leaving 10 bases between them. This CDR3 contains 13 residues. Germline V gene lookup returns CDR1 MNHEY and CDR2 SVGAGI.

V is TRBV20-1 and J is TRBJ1-1; 8 nucleotides match TRBD1. Germline lookup yields CDR1 DFQATT and CDR2 SNEGSKA (reference sequence). The junction had 3 bases not matched to a gene; V was cut back by 8 bases and J by 4 bases. The CDR3 is made up of 11 amino acids. The CDR3 region has the DNA TGCAGTCCCCAGGGGGCCACTGAAGCTTTCTTT. The encoded protein is CSPQGATEAFF.

This chain connects TRBV10-3 to TRBJ1-6; a weak D match, TRBD1 (5 bases). There are 14 residues in the CDR3. Germline values: CDR1 ENHRY, CDR2 SYGVKD. Trimming took off 3 bases at V and 9 bases at J, with 12 bases between the two ends. The CDR3 coding sequence is TGTGCCATCAGTGACGCGGCAGGGCCTTCACCCCTCCACTTT. It specifies CAISDAAGPSPLHF.